This T cell receptor beta chain was identified in a study of blood T cell repertoires in COVID-19. In the study overall: Italy, Spain and the United States were the sources of the convalescent and acute COVID-19 samples. T cells, B-cell-depleted T cells, or PBMCs provided the cDNA or gDNA that served as material.

Germline V lookup: CDR1 WNHNN, CDR2 SYGVQD (reference sequence). CDR3 length: 18 residues. Trimming shortened V by 8 bases and J by 0 bases, and 23 bases separated the two germline ends. As originally analysed: Using reference gene primer amplification, nucleated cell counts were estimated. Generated by immunoSEQ multiplex PCR, the TCRdb table keeps only in-frame clones and is missing some. D and trimming come from the DNA, and the V and J calls and clone size come from that table. The sample yields about 120,000 clones, over 80% seen once. Material for sequencing was peripheral blood. This sequence joins TRBV10-1 and TRBJ1-3; tentative D call: TRBD1 (5 bases). The TCR sequence derives from a man aged 25 to 45 with acute or convalescent COVID-19. CDR3 region: CASYMPNRFPNSGNTIYF. CDR3 in DNA: TGCGCCAGCTATATGCCAAACAGGTTCCCTAACTCTGGAAACACCATATATTTT.